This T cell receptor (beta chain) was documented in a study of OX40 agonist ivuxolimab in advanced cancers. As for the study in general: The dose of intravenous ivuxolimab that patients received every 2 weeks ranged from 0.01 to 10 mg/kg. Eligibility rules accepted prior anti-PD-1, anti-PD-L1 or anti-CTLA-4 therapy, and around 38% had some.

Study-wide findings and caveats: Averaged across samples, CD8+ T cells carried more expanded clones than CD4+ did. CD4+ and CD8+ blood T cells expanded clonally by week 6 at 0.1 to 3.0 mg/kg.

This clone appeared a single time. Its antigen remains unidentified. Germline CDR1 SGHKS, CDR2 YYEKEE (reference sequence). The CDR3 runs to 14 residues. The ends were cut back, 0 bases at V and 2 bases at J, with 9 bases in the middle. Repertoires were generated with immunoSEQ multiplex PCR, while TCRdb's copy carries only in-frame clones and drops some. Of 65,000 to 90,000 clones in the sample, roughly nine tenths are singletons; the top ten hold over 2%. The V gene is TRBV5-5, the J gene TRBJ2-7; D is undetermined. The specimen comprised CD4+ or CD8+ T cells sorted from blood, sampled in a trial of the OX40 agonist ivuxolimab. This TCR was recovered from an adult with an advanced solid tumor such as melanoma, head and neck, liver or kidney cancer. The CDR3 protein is CASSLALVPYEQYF. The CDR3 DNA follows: TGTGCCAGCAGCTTGGCTTTGGTCCCCTACGAGCAGTACTTC.